This entry features one T cell receptor (beta chain) sequence. Its antigen is currently not known. Qualities for individual bases were not recorded, and no much larger clone is one base off. The CDR3 numbers 14 residues from cysteine through phenylalanine. This entry keeps only the CDR3 DNA: 42 bases, framed from base 1. The germline V and J ends show losses of 5 bases and 2 bases respectively, and no gene match explains 9 bases of the junction. Sequences DFQATT (CDR1) and SNEGSKA (CDR2) are obtained from the germline V gene (reference sequence). The data stem from a study of blood T cells in healthy people across ages (dated by TCRdb to the mid-2010s). As for the study more broadly: In model experiments, roughly one uniquely barcoded TCR beta cDNA molecule per two T cells was captured by template switching. Using deep sequencing normalized with unique cDNA molecular identifiers, the study measured how TCR beta repertoire diversity changes with age. Using the same blood draw, the study looked at two additional independent replicas of 1 million unique cDNA reads for two donors, one aged 18 to 30 and the other aged 80 or older. The donors were divided into four age groups: young (average approximately 17 years), middle-aged (approximately 39), aged (approximately 62) and long-lived (roughly 86). To avoid experimental bias, donors of different ages were spread randomly across the sequencing lanes. Broader findings and caveats from the paper: As age increased, observed TCR beta diversity per million T cells dropped in a roughly linear way, and a significant reduction was already evident by age approximately 40. Observed TCR beta diversity correlated strongly with the percentage of naive T cells measured by flow cytometry. Compared with the aged group, the long-lived group had more naive CD4+ T cells, fewer expanded clones and increased TCR diversity, suggesting age selection. Because donor CMV infection status was unknown, age-related changes in expanded clonotypes were potentially confounded. Estimates of total diversity from one million sequenced T cells were regarded as lower bounds and underestimates. Because profiling used bulk unsorted PBMCs, naive and antigen-experienced compartments could not be compared conclusively.

Library preparation used 5' RACE. The instrument was an Illumina HiSeq 2500. A second PCR of about 7 to 12 cycles was run with a J-beta primer mix and a sample-barcoded 5' primer. A unique molecular identifier was introduced onto each TCR beta cDNA molecule by a template-switch 5' adaptor carrying 12 random nucleotides. At least 2.5 million CDR3-containing paired-end reads were obtained from each sample. First-strand cDNA synthesis was performed from all RNA using the Mint cDNA synthesis kit, with priming by a TRBC-specific oligonucleotide. All cDNA was treated with uracil-DNA glycosylase and then went through a first 18-cycle PCR with the universal primers M1SS and BC2_uni_R. The study's processing was this. For normalization, 1 million high-quality reads were randomly selected from each sample, with every read carrying a distinct molecular identifier. Instead of being binned into consensus sequences, reads with shared molecular identifiers were discarded. MiTCR, set to a Q25 quality threshold and the strictest error-elimination algorithm, was used for CDR3 identification, clonotype clustering and error correction. A nonparametric unseen species model using Euler transformation provided a lower-bound estimate of total TCR beta diversity. TCRdb trimmed the raw reads at Q25, called clones with MiXCR and kept productive beta chains. Entries are consolidated by CDR3 protein sequence, retaining the most common genes and DNA. What appears here as the V and J calls and clone size reflects TCRdb's work, not the paper's. The sample profile shows about 680,000 distinct CDR3 sequences; over 45% of them were found once. The ten largest account for roughly a third of the sample.

Systemically healthy Caucasian individuals from Russia, 39 in total and aged about 6 to 95 years, were included as donors. Around 10 milliliters of peripheral blood were collected from each donor into EDTA-treated Vacutainer tubes. PBMCs were isolated by Ficoll-Paque density-gradient centrifugation, with at least 6 million obtained per sample. Total RNA, at least 6 micrograms per sample, was extracted from PBMCs with Trizol reagent. The percentages of naive CD45RAhigh/CD27high T cells were determined by flow cytometry on a PBMC aliquot from every donor. Sequenced sample: blood. The sequence links TRBV20-1 to TRBJ2-7; the central 7 bases match TRBD1. This TCR was sampled from a woman in her fifties or sixties in good health. The CDR3 loop reads CSASQGETTYEQYF. Here is the DNA: TGCAGTGCTTCTCAGGGGGAAACGACCTACGAGCAGTACTTC.